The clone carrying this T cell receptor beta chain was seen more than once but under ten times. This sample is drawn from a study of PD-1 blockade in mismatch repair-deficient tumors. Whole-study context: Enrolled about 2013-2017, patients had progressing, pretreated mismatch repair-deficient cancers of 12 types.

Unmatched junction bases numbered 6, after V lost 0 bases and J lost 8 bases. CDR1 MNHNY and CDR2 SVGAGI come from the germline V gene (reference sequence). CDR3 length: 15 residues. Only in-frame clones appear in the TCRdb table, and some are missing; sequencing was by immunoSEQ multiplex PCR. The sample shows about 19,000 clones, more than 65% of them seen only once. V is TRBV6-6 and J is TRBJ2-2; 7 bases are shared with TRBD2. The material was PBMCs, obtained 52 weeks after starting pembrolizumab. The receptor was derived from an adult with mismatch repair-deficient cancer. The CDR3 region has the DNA TGTGCCAGCAGTTACTCGAGGGGCGGGAGTGGGGAGCTGTTTTTT. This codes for CASSYSRGGSGELFF.